This T cell receptor beta chain was found in a study of T cell responses to AZD1222 COVID-19 vaccine. Whole-study context: Timing groups of about 4 and about 12 weeks for second doses were pooled.

Findings and limits, study-wide: Donor demographics were predominantly white British with a female majority; clonal diversity may be underestimated. Mapped onto spike, vaccine-associated CD4 TCRs spanned it and were dominant at 160-218 and 743-854.

With respect to this clone: Its specificity is unknown.

CDR1 is LGHNA and CDR2 is YSLEER in the germline V gene. The CDR3 length is 15 residues. V lost 4 bases, J lost 3 bases, and 15 bases lay in between. Generated by immunoSEQ multiplex PCR, the TCRdb table keeps only in-frame clones and is missing some. The sample gives approximately 110,000 clones, around 94% of which show up once; roughly 2% is in the top ten. The sample consisted of peripheral blood, taken on day 0 of AZD1222 vaccination. This receptor was taken from an adult in good health. The chain recombines TRBV4-3 with TRBJ1-2; D not certain. CDR3 coding DNA: TGCGCCAGCAGCCCAGATAGCCGAGAGGACTATGGCTACACCTTC. Protein sequence: CASSPDSREDYGYTF.